This TCR beta chain was sequenced in a study of blood T cell repertoires in COVID-19. Germline lookup yields CDR1 SGHAT and CDR2 FQNNGV. CDR3 length equals 14 residues. Trimming stripped 3 bases from V and 0 bases from J, with 6 bases between. The table came from immunoSEQ multiplex PCR; TCRdb's copy has only in-frame clones and leaves some out. The sample includes 80,000 to 90,000 clones, approximately 86% of them seen just once. J is TRBJ1-5 and V is TRBV11-2; D uncertain. The TCR was taken from a man aged 35 to 55 with acute or convalescent COVID-19. Sequencing input: peripheral blood. This chain's CDR3 is CASSLSDSNQPQHF. The CDR3 coding sequence is TGTGCCAGCAGCTTGAGCGATAGCAATCAGCCCCAGCATTTT.